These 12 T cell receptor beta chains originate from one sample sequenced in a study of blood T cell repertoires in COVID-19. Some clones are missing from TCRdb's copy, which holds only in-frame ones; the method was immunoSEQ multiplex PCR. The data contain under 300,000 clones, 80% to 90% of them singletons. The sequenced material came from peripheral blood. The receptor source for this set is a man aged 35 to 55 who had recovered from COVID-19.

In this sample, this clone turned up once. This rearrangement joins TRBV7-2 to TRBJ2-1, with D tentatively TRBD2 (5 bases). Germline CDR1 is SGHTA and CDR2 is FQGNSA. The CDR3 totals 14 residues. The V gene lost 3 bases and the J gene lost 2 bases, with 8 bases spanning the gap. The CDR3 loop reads CASSFSATYNEQFF. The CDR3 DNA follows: TGTGCCAGCAGCTTTAGCGCCACCTACAATGAGCAGTTCTTC.

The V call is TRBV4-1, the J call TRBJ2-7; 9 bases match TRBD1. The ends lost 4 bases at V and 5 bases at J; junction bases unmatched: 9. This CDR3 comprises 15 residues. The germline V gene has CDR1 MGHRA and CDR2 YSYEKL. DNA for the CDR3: TGCGCCAGCAGCCGCTTGACAGGGGGTATCCACGAGCAGTACTTC. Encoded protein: CASSRLTGGIHEQYF.

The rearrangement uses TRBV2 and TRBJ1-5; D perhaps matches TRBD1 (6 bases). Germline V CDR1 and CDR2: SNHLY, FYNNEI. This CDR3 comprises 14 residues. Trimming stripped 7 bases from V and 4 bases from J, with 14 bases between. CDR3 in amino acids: CASNVGAGNQPQHF. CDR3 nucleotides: TGTGCCAGCAATGTGGGGGCTGGGAATCAGCCCCAGCATTTT.

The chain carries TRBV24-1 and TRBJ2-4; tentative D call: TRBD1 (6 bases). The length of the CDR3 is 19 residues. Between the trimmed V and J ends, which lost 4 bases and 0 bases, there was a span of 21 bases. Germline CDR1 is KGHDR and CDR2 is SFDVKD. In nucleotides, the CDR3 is TGTGCCACCAGTGACCGGACAGAATTCATCGTTATAGCCAAAAACATTCAGTACTTC. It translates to CATSDRTEFIVIAKNIQYF.

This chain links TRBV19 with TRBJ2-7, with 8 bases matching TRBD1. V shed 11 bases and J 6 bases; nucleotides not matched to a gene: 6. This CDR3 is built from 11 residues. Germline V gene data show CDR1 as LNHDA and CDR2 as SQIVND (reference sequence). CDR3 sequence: CASQDRAEQYF. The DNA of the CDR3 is TGTGCCTCCCAGGACAGGGCCGAGCAGTACTTC.

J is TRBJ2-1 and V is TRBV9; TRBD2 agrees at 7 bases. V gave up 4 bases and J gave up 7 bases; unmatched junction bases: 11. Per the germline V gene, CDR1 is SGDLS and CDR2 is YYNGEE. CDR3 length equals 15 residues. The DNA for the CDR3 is TGTGCCAGCAGCCGGCCGGGGGGAGCGCGTAATGAGCAGTTCTTC. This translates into CASSRPGGARNEQFF. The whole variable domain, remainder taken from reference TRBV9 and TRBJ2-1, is DSGVTQTPKHLITATGQRVTLRCSPRSGDLSVYWYQQSLDQGLQFLIQYYNGEERAKGNILERFSAQQFPDLHSELNLSSLELGDSALYFCASSRPGGARNEQFFGPGTRLTVL.

The CDR3 DNA sequence: TGTGCCACCAGCAGCAGACAGGGTGGAGAAGAGACCCAGTACTTC. Its translation: CATSSRQGGEETQYF. This chain joins TRBV15 and TRBJ2-5; 7 bases match TRBD1. The CDR3 loop spans 15 amino acids. Looked up from germline, CDR1 is LNHNV and CDR2 is YYDKDF (reference sequence). Trimming took 3 bases from V and 3 from J; bases not matched to a gene: 7.

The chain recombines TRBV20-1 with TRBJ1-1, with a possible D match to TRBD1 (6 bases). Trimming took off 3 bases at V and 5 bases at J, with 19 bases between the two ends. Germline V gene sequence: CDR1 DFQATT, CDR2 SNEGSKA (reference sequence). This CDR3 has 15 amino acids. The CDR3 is CSASAPGVRETEAFF. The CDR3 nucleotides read TGCAGTGCTAGTGCCCCAGGGGTTAGGGAAACTGAAGCTTTCTTT.

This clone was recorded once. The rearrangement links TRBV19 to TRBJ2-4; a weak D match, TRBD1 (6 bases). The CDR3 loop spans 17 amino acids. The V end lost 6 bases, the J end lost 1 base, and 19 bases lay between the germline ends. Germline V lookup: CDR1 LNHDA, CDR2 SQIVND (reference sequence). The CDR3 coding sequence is TGTGCCAGTAGCTCGCCCCCCGGGACATGGGCCAAAAACATTCAGTACTTC. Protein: CASSSPPGTWAKNIQYF. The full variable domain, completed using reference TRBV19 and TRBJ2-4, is DGGITQSPKYLFRKEGQNVTLSCEQNLNHDAMYWYRQDPGQGLRLIYYSQIVNDFQKGDIAEGYSVSREKKESFPLTVTSAQKNPTAFYLCASSSPPGTWAKNIQYFGAGTRLSVL.

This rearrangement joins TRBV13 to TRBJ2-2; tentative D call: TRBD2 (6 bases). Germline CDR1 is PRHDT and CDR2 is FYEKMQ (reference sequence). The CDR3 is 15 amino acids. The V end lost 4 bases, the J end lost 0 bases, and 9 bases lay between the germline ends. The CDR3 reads CASSSRESNTGELFF. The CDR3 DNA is TGTGCCAGCAGCTCCCGGGAGTCGAACACCGGGGAGCTGTTTTTT. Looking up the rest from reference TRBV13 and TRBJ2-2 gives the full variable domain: AAGVIQSPRHLIKEKRETATLKCYPIPRHDTVYWYQQGPGQDPQFLISFYEKMQSDKGSIPDRFSAQQFSDYHSELNMSSLELGDSALYFCASSSRESNTGELFFGEGSRLTVL.

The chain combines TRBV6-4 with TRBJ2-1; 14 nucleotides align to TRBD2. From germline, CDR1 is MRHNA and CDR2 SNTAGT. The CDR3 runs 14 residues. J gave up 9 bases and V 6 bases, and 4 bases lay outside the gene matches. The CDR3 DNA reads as TGTGCCAGCAGAGGGACTAGCGGGGGCGGTGAGCAGTTCTTC. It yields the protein CASRGTSGGGEQFF.

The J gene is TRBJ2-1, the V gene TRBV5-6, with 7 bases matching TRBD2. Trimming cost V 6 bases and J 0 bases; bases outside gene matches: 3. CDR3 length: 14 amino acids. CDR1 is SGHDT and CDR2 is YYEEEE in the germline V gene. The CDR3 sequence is CASTGGSSYNEQFF. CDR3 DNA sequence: TGTGCCAGCACCGGGGGGAGCTCCTACAATGAGCAGTTCTTC.